This T cell receptor beta chain is from a study of STAT3 mutations in large granular lymphocyte leukemia (dated by TCRdb to between 2019 and 2020). Regarding the complete study: Roughly half of the T-LGLL patients who were sequenced longitudinally carried canonical activating STAT3 mutations. From an initial cohort of about 220 LGL patients, roughly 19 representative T-LGLL cases were chosen for longitudinal sequencing of TCRbeta and STAT3. Over half of the T-LGLL patients were given one or more immunosuppressive therapy regimens, and approximately 36% of the treated patients had a hematologic response. Each patient was sequenced at an average of 4 time points, ranging from 2 to 8 samplings. A couple of patients with natural killer LGL leukemia were also sequenced longitudinally as controls within the study. To reconstruct clonal hierarchy and dynamics, serial deep sequencing of TCRbeta CDR3 and STAT3 was performed in patients with T-cell large granular lymphocyte leukemia.

DNA was extracted from blood mononuclear cells, and the same DNA was used for both TCR and STAT3 sequencing. TCRbeta libraries were sequenced on an Illumina MiSeq, and an average of around 41,000 productive templates per sample was obtained. Using multiplex PCR amplification, the immunoSEQ assay generated the TCRbeta CDR3 libraries. Turning to the authors' computational methods: Repertoire diversity was calculated as previously defined, and values close to 0 indicated extremely monoclonal samples. In its TCRdb copy, this immuneACCESS table keeps in-frame sequences only and misses some clones. Where compared with another copy, unresolved V genes explain less than half of these, and the others have no known cause. The D gene and trimming were derived from the DNA, and the V and J assignments and clone size from that table. The sample yields 10,000 to 15,000 clones; 75% to 80% were counted once. The top ten clones comprise 47% of the sample.

The research as a whole found: Every T-LGLL patient showed at least one immunodominant TCRbeta clonotype, and about half showed multiple immunodominant subclonotypes. Several patients had a dominant TCR clone burden greater than the STAT3 mutant burden, which suggests that the STAT3 mutation arose secondarily within a clone that had already expanded. Persisting codominant clonotypes in some patients meant a small but highly pathogenic clone may have been missed. TCR clonotype switching after therapy was seen in about 30% of the 18 patients, with all newly emerging clones being STAT3 wild type. Linking therapy response to changes in TCR clonal burden was complicated by variable intervals between samplings and by differing treatment regimens. Because no samples were available when a clone first appeared, clonal expansion was inferred from samplings taken at other points.

This clone was seen only a few times. Its target antigen remains unknown. Base qualities are not provided; no much larger clone lies one nucleotide away. CDR1 SGHVS and CDR2 FNYEAQ were looked up in the germline V gene. The V end loses 4 bases and the J end loses 4 bases, and a stretch of 13 bases separates them. From its cysteine to its phenylalanine, the CDR3 spans 14 amino acids. The DNA shown is the 42-base CDR3, in frame from base 1. The V and J genes are TRBV7-6 and TRBJ1-1; the best D guess is TRBD1, with 5 bases matching. Sequences were obtained from peripheral blood mononuclear cells. The origin of this receptor is a man between 60 and 70 years old with T-cell large granular lymphocyte leukemia. Some clones in this sample may be carry-over from other donors' samples. The age is the age at diagnosis. Read as DNA, the sequence is TGTGCCAGCAGCTCAGGAGGGGCGGGCACTGAAGCTTTCTTT. Its protein is CASSSGGAGTEAFF. Supplemented by the reference TRBV7-6 and TRBJ1-1 proteins around the CDR3, the complete variable domain is GAGVSQSPRYKVTKRGQDVALRCDPISGHVSLYWYRQALGQGPEFLTYFNYEAQQDKSGLPNDRFSAERPEGSISTLTIQRTEQRDSAMYRCASSSGGAGTEAFFGQGTRLTVV.